One sample yielded the 16 T cell receptor beta chains listed below, sequenced in a study of cytomegalovirus exposure and HLA in healthy donors. The primer mix had 60 Vbeta and 13 Jbeta primers. Data came from immunoSEQ multiplex PCR; TCRdb stores just in-frame clones and leaves some out. This table has approximately 190,000 clones, roughly 70% appearing once. Sequences were obtained from PBMCs. These receptors originate from a man between 35 and 55 years old in good health and CMV-seropositive.

The genes are TRBV4-2 and TRBJ2-3, with 9 positions matching TRBD2. This CDR3 is 16 amino acids long. Germline CDR1 is LGHNA and CDR2 is YNFKEQ. V dropped 6 bases and J dropped 0; count of bases not matched to a gene: 7. The DNA for the CDR3 is TGTGCCAGCAGGGCAGTAGCGGGGGCTAGCACAGATACGCAGTATTTT. Its protein is CASRAVAGASTDTQYF.

This chain joins TRBV28 and TRBJ2-5, with 8 bases lining up with TRBD1. The germline V gene has CDR1 MDHEN and CDR2 SYDVKM. V gave up 5 bases and J gave up 1 base; unmatched junction bases: 3. The CDR3 consists of 14 residues. CDR3 sequence: CASSPGTGQETQYF. CDR3 nucleotide sequence: TGTGCCAGCAGTCCCGGGACAGGCCAAGAGACCCAGTACTTC.

The chain uses TRBV19 and TRBJ2-7; TRBD1 matches 9 bases. J gave up 4 bases and V 8 bases, and 6 bases lay outside the gene matches. There are 13 residues in the CDR3. The germline CDR1 and CDR2 sequences are LNHDA and SQIVND (reference sequence). The CDR3 sequence is CASSQGAGYEQYF. Here the CDR3 DNA reads TGTGCCAGTTCACAGGGGGCGGGGTACGAGCAGTACTTC.

CDR3 amino acids: CASRLLRETGGYTF. The CDR3 nucleotides read TGTGCCAGCAGGCTTCTCCGGGAAACGGGGGGCTACACCTTC. The rearrangement joins TRBV6-1 to TRBJ1-2, with no clear D. V shed 6 bases and J shed 8 bases, with 19 bases lying between them. The CDR3 is made up of 14 amino acids. Germline-derived CDR1 and CDR2 are MNHNS and SASEGT.

This clone was seen only a few times. The genes are TRBV5-4 and TRBJ1-2, with unresolved D. Germline V gives CDR1 SGHNT, CDR2 YYREEE (reference sequence). This CDR3 has 15 residues. The V end was cut by 4 bases, the J end by 1 base, with 14 bases between. CDR3 DNA sequence: TGTGCCAGCAGCAGCAAGGAGGGTCGTAACTATGGCTACACCTTC. Translation gives CASSSKEGRNYGYTF.

This chain links TRBV25-1 with TRBJ1-3; no reliable D call. This CDR3 is 15 amino acids long. From germline, CDR1 is MGHDK and CDR2 SYGVNS. Trimming left V 1 base short and J 0 bases short, with 7 bases between. Here the CDR3 reads CASSESPSSGNTIYF. As DNA, the CDR3 is TGTGCCAGCAGTGAATCCCCCAGCTCTGGAAACACCATATATTTT.

The chain employs TRBV2 and TRBJ1-5, with 7 bases matching TRBD1. CDR3 length: 13 residues. Trimming at V came to 3 bases and at J to 6 bases, leaving 2 bases not matched to a gene. Germline CDR1 is SNHLY and CDR2 is FYNNEI. The CDR3 is CASSETGTQPQHF. The CDR3 coding sequence is TGTGCCAGCAGTGAGACAGGGACTCAGCCCCAGCATTTT. Full variable domain (remainder filled in from reference TRBV2 and TRBJ1-5): EPEVTQTPSHQVTQMGQEVILRCVPISNHLYFYWYRQILGQKVEFLVSFYNNEISEKSEIFDDQFSVERPDGSNFTLKIRSTKLEDSAMYFCASSETGTQPQHFGDGTRLSIL.

The chain combines TRBV6-1 with TRBJ2-3, with 8 bases lining up with TRBD1. Trimming removed 4 bases from V and 0 bases from J; junction bases left unmatched: 3. This CDR3 spans 15 amino acids. The germline V gene has CDR1 MNHNS and CDR2 SASEGT. CDR3 protein: CASSVGQGSTDTQYF. For the CDR3, the DNA is TGTGCCAGCAGTGTTGGACAGGGAAGCACAGATACGCAGTATTTT.

This chain connects TRBV5-4 to TRBJ2-2, with TRBD2 as a possible D gene (5 bases). V was pared by 9 bases and J by 1 base, with 10 bases between. The length of the CDR3 is 13 residues. Germline lookup yields CDR1 SGHNT and CDR2 YYREEE (reference sequence). The CDR3 coding sequence is TGTGCCATGCTCGCGGGGAACACCGGGGAGCTGTTTTTT. It translates to CAMLAGNTGELFF.

V and J are TRBV28 and TRBJ1-2, with 10 bases aligning to TRBD1. The V gene end was trimmed by 6 bases and the J gene end by 4 bases; junction bases not matched to a gene: 8. The CDR3 spans 15 residues. Germline V gives CDR1 MDHEN, CDR2 SYDVKM. The CDR3: CASSPDRGLSYGYTF. In DNA, the CDR3 is TGTGCCAGCAGCCCAGACAGGGGGCTTAGCTATGGCTACACCTTC.

The chain employs TRBV6-1 and TRBJ2-7; D perhaps matches TRBD2 (6 bases). Germline values: CDR1 MNHNS, CDR2 SASEGT. V was shortened by 6 bases and J by 3 bases, with 12 bases between the two germline ends. The length of the CDR3 is 13 residues. The CDR3 protein is CASRSTGVYEQYF. CDR3 DNA: TGTGCCAGCAGGTCGACGGGGGTCTACGAGCAGTACTTC.

The CDR3 spells CASSQDSYEQYF. CDR3 sequence (DNA): TGTGCCAGCAGCCAGGACAGCTACGAGCAGTACTTC. The V and J genes are TRBV5-4 and TRBJ2-7; possible D gene TRBD1, 6 bases. V lost 4 bases, J lost 3 bases, and 8 bases lay in between. Germline CDR1 SGHNT, CDR2 YYREEE (reference sequence). The CDR3 extends over 12 amino acids.

This rearrangement joins TRBV7-6 to TRBJ2-7; 7 bases are shared with TRBD1. The V segment lost 4 bases and the J segment 4 bases; nucleotides outside the gene matches: 7. Germline CDR1 reads SGHVS; CDR2 reads FNYEAQ. CDR3 length: 14 amino acids. The chain's CDR3 is CASSSQDREYEQYF. In DNA, the CDR3 is TGTGCCAGCAGCTCACAAGACAGGGAGTACGAGCAGTACTTC.

This clone was seen a handful of times. This chain connects TRBV27 to TRBJ2-7; D possibly corresponds to TRBD1 (6 bases). Germline CDR1 is MNHEY and CDR2 is SMNVEV (reference sequence). Trimming removed 8 bases at V and 4 bases at J, with 27 bases between. This CDR3 is built from 17 residues. The CDR3 spells CASRGGTGTPGLYEQYF. The CDR3 region has the DNA TGTGCCAGCCGTGGGGGAACAGGGACCCCGGGTTTGTACGAGCAGTACTTC.

A word on this clone: It is unclear where the CDR3 begins or ends on the DNA, so no DNA is shown, and the CDR3 is as TCRdb lists it. The chain couples TRBV11-2 to TRBJ2-1; the table's D gene call, TRBD1, was not cross checked with the DNA. The CDR3 is 12 amino acids long, termini counted. The germline CDR1 and CDR2 sequences are SGHAT and FQNNGV. The CDR3 region is CASSSWGTGTFF.

In its sample, this clone was seen once. Other DNA sequences within the sample encode an identical CDR3. V gene TRBV12-5 combines with J gene TRBJ1-1; 7 bases match TRBD1. CDR3 length equals 14 residues. After removal of 5 bases from V and 1 base from J, the junction contained 4 bases not matched to a gene. Germline values: CDR1 LGHNT, CDR2 FRNRAP. The CDR3 loop is CASGPGGQNTEAFF. Here the CDR3 DNA reads TGTGCTAGTGGTCCAGGGGGGCAGAACACTGAAGCTTTCTTT.